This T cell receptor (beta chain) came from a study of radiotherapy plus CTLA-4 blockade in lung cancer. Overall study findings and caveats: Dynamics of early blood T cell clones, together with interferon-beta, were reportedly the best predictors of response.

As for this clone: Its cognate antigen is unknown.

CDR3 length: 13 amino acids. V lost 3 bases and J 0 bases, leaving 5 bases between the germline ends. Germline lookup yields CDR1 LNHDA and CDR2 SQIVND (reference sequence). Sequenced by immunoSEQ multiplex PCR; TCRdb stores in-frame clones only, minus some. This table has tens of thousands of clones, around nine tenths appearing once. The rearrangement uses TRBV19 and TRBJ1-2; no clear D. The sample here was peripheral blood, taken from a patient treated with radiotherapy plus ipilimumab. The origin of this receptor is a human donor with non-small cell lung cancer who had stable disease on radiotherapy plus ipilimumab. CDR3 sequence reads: CASSIEANYGYTF. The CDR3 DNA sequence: TGTGCCAGTAGTATCGAGGCTAACTATGGCTACACCTTC.